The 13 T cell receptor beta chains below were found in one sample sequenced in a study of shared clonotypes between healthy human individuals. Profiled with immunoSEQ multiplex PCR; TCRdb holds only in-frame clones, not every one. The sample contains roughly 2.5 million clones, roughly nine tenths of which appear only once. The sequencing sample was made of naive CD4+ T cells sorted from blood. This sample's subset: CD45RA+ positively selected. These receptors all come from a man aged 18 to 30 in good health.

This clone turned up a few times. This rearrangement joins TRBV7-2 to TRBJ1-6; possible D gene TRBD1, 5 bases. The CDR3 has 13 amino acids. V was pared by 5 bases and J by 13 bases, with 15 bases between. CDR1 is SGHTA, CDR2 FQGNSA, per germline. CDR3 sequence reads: CASSPEGRGPLHF. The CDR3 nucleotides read TGTGCCAGCAGCCCCGAGGGGAGGGGCCCCCTCCACTTT.

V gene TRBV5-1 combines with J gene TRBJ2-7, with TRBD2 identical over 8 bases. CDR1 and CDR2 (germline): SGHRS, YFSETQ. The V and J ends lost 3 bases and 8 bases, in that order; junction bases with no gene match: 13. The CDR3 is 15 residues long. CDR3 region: CASSSLEAGARKQYF. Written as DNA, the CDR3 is TGCGCCAGCAGCTCCCTTGAAGCGGGGGCGCGTAAGCAGTACTTC. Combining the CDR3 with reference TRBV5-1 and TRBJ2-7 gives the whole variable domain KAGVTQTPRYLIKTRGQQVTLSCSPISGHRSVSWYQQTPGQGLQFLFEYFSETQRNKGNFPGRFSGRQFSNSRSEMNVSTLELGDSALYLCASSSLEAGARKQYFGPGTRLTVT.

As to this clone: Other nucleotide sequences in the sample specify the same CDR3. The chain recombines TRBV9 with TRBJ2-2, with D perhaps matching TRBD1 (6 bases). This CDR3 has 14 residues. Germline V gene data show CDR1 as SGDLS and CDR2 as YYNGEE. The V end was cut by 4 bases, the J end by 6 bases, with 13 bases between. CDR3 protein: CASSPRTDPGELFF. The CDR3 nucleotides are TGTGCCAGCAGCCCACGGACAGATCCCGGGGAGCTGTTTTTT.

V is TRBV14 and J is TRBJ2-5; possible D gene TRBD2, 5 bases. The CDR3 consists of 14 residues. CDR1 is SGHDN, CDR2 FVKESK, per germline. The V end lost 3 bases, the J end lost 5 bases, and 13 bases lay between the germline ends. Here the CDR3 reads CASSHLGETETQYF. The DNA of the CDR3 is TGTGCCAGCAGCCATCTCGGGGAGACGGAGACCCAGTACTTC.

Written as DNA, the CDR3 is TGTGCTAGTGGAGAAATGAACACTGAAGCTTTCTTT. Amino acids: CASGEMNTEAFF. The rearrangement links TRBV12-5 to TRBJ1-1, with D hard to call. This CDR3 region has 12 residues. Germline V gene lookup returns CDR1 LGHNT and CDR2 FRNRAP. The V end lost 6 bases, the J end lost 0 bases, and 5 bases lay between the germline ends. Variable domain in full (rest from reference TRBV12-5 and TRBJ1-1): DARVTQTPRHKVTEMGQEVTMRCQPILGHNTVFWYRQTMMQGLELLAYFRNRAPLDDSGMPKDRFSAEMPDATLATLKIQPSEPRDSAVYFCASGEMNTEAFFGQGTRLTVV.

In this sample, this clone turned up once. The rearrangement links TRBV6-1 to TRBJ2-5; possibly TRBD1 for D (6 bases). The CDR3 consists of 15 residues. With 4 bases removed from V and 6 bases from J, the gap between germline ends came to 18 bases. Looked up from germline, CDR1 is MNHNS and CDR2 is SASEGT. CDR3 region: CASSAPFNREQTQYF. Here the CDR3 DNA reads TGTGCCAGCAGTGCCCCCTTCAACAGGGAACAGACCCAGTACTTC.

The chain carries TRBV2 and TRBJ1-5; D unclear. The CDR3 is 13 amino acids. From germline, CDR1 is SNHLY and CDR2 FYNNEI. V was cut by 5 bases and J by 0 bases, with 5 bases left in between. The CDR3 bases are TGTGCCAGCAGTAAGGATAGCAATCAGCCCCAGCATTTT. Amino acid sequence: CASSKDSNQPQHF.

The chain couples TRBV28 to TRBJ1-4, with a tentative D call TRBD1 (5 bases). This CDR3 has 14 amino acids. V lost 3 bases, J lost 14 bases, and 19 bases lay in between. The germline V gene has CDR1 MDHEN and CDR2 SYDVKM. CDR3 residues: CASSLRRSGALLFF. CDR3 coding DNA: TGTGCCAGCAGTTTGCGGCGGAGTGGGGCATTGCTGTTTTTT.

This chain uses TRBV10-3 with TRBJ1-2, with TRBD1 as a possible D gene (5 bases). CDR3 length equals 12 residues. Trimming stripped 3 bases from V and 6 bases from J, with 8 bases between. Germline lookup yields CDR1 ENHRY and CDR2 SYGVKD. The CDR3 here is CAISDRVDGYTF. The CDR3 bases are TGTGCCATCAGTGACAGGGTTGATGGCTACACCTTC.

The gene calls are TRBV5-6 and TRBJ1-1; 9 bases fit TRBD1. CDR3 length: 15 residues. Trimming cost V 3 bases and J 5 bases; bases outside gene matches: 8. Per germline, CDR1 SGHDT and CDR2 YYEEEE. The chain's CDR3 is CASSSMDRGWTEAFF. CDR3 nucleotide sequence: TGTGCCAGCAGCTCGATGGACAGGGGTTGGACTGAAGCTTTCTTT.

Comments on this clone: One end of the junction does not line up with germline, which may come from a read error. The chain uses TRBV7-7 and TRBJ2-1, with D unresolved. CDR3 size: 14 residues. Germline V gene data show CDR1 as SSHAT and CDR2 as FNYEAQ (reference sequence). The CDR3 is CASSLAVWDNEQFF. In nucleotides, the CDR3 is TGTGCTAGCAGCTTAGCCGTTTGGGACAATGAGCAGTTCTTC.

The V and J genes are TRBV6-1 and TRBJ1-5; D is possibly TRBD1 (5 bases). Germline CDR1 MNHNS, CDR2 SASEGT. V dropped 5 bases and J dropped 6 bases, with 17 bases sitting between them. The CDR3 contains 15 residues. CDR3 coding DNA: TGTGCCAGCAGTCCCGTCCTCCCCGGGGGTCAGCCCCAGCATTTT. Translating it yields CASSPVLPGGQPQHF.

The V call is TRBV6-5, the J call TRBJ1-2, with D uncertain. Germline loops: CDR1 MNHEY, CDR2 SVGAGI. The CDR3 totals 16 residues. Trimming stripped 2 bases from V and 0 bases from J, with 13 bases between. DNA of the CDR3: TGTGCCAGCAGTTACCGGCCAAGGCCGGCTAACTATGGCTACACCTTC. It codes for CASSYRPRPANYGYTF.